The entry that follows covers one T cell receptor beta chain sequence. Its antigen is currently not known. There are no base qualities to consult, and no much larger clone falls within one base. These data originate in a study of OX40 agonist ivuxolimab in advanced cancers. For context, the study as a whole: Ivuxolimab was an agonistic, fully human IgG2 monoclonal antibody directed against OX40 (CD134), a costimulatory receptor. Of the roughly 52 dose-escalation patients, hepatocellular carcinoma was present in roughly 19, melanoma in roughly 15, renal cell carcinoma in 9 and head and neck cancer in 9. Prior anti-PD-1, anti-PD-L1 or anti-CTLA-4 therapy was permitted, and checkpoint inhibitors had been received by about 44% of dose-escalation patients. Partial responses occurred in three dose-escalation patients: two with cutaneous melanoma and one with hepatocellular carcinoma. The paper reports the monotherapy dose-escalation portion (N of about 47 patients) of the phase I ivuxolimab trial. In the dose-escalation cohort, about four fifths of patients were male, and the mean age was roughly 60 years with a range of roughly 23 to 79. Peripheral TCRbeta sequencing aimed to test whether ivuxolimab altered TCR sequence diversity and caused clonal T-cell expansion. Intravenous ivuxolimab was administered to patients every 2 weeks at six dose levels: 0.01, 0.1, 0.3, 1.5, 3 and 10 mg/kg. Broad study findings and their caveats: Partial responders in the 0.1-3.0 mg/kg groups had among the lowest normalized peripheral clonal expansion, especially among CD8+ T cells. Clonal expansion of both CD4+ and CD8+ blood T cells was observed from baseline to week 6 at doses 0.1 to 3.0 mg/kg. After ivuxolimab, CD8+ T cells had more expanded clones than CD4+ T cells on average. Antigen specificity was not determined for the clonally expanded peripheral T cells. Low levels of normalized T-cell clonal expansion were also seen in some nonresponding patients.

The trial excluded patients who had a history of autoimmune disease or who were on systemic immunosuppression. In every dose cohort, peripheral blood was drawn for TCR sequencing at baseline, cycle 4 day 1, and cycle 7 day 1. Samples came from an open-label, multicenter, first-in-human phase I dose-escalation trial of ivuxolimab. The trial enrolled adults with locally advanced or metastatic head and neck squamous cell, hepatocellular, melanoma or renal cell carcinoma. Before TCR sequencing, CD4+ T cells and CD8+ T cells were sorted from peripheral blood as separate populations. Genomic DNA was isolated from the sorted cells so that the TCRbeta CDR3 region could be sequenced. TCRbeta CDR3 regions were sequenced using the immunoSEQ Assay. TCRdb stores this immuneACCESS table with in-frame sequences only. Part of the clones is absent; in the studies checked, under half of the shortfall reflects unresolved V genes, and no reason is known for the rest. The sample records around 100,000 clones, 75% to 95% of which are singletons. Clones ranked in the top ten supply 2% to 3% of the sample.

From cysteine to phenylalanine, the CDR3 is 13 amino acids long. Of the read, only the CDR3 DNA is kept; its 39 bases are in frame from base 1. The germline V gene gives CDR1 as SGHTA and CDR2 as FQGNSA. The junction carries 14 bases between V and J, which are trimmed by 5 bases and 7 bases respectively. Recombination connected TRBV7-2 to TRBJ2-5; no D gene call is confident. The source of this sequence is an adult with an advanced solid tumor such as melanoma, head and neck, liver or kidney cancer. Sequencing used CD4+ or CD8+ T cells sorted from blood, obtained in a trial of the OX40 agonist ivuxolimab. The CDR3 protein: CASSPSNVGTQYF. The bases read TGTGCCAGCAGCCCGTCTAACGTCGGGACCCAGTACTTC.